Listed below are T cell receptor beta chains from one sample, sequenced in a study of blood T cell repertoires in COVID-19. TCRdb's copy holds only in-frame clones and misses some; the assay was immunoSEQ multiplex PCR. Of about 200,000 clones detected, around four fifths appear once; the ten largest clones hold around 1%. Input material: peripheral blood. The source is a man aged 60 to 75 with COVID-19, enrolled during active disease. The CDR3 runs from the conserved cysteine through the conserved F or W. The D gene is left open where the match is weak. Where a row states a size, it is once, few, many or the class of an expanded clone; other rows omit it.

j_call | clone_size | d_call | v_call | cdr3_nt | cdr3_aa
TRBJ2-7 | NA | NA | TRBV19 | TGTGCCAGTAGTATAGTCGCGGGACAGCACATCTACGAGCAGTACTTC | CASSIVAGQHIYEQYF
TRBJ2-1 | NA | NA | TRBV11-3 | TGTGCCAGCAGCTTCGGAGGGAATGAGCAGTTCTTC | CASSFGGNEQFF
TRBJ2-7 | few | NA | TRBV4-2 | TGTGCCAGCAGCCAAGAGTCGGTTACCGGGGGAGAGCAGTACTTC | CASSQESVTGGEQYF
TRBJ1-1 | NA | TRBD1 | TRBV7-8 | TGTGCCAGCAGCGGGCCGGGACAGGCCCTGAACACTGAAGCTTTCTTT | CASSGPGQALNTEAFF
TRBJ2-7 | NA | TRBD2 | TRBV6-5 | TGTGCTAGCAGTTACTCGGCTAGCGGGAGCTACGAGCAGTACTTC | CASSYSASGSYEQYF
TRBJ1-3 | NA | NA | TRBV30 | TGTGCCTGGAGGGGGACTGTTTCTGGAAACACCATATATTTT | CAWRGTVSGNTIYF
TRBJ2-7 | NA | TRBD1 | TRBV13 | TGTGCCAGCAGCTACAGGGGGTACGAGCAGTACTTC | CASSYRGYEQYF
TRBJ1-2 | NA | TRBD1 | TRBV5-1 | TGCGCCAGCAGCCCGGGACAGGGGGCAGGTAACTATGGCTACACCTTC | CASSPGQGAGNYGYTF
TRBJ1-6 | NA | NA | TRBV5-4 | TGTGCCAGCAGCTTGGGGGGGGAAAATTCACCCCTCCACTTT | CASSLGGENSPLHF
TRBJ1-4 | NA | NA | TRBV18 | TGTGCCAGCCTACGCGGTTCTAATGAAAAACTGTTTTTT | CASLRGSNEKLFF
TRBJ2-3 | once | NA | TRBV27 | TGTGCCAGCAGGTGGACGGGAGACACAGATACGCAGTATTTT | CASRWTGDTDTQYF
TRBJ1-2 | NA | TRBD1 | TRBV2 | TGTGCCAGCTGTCTGGGACAGGGATACTATGGCTACACCTTC | CASCLGQGYYGYTF
TRBJ2-3 | NA | NA | TRBV30 | TGTGCCTGGAAGACAGGCGGCACAGATACGCAGTATTTT | CAWKTGGTDTQYF
TRBJ1-5 | NA | NA | TRBV9 | TGTGCCAGCAGCGTAGACAGGGACGGGCAGCCCCAGCATTTT | CASSVDRDGQPQHF
TRBJ2-3 | NA | TRBD2 | TRBV4-1 | TGCGCCAGCAGCCAAGATGGGGGGGGTACAGATACGCAGTATTTT | CASSQDGGGTDTQYF
TRBJ1-1 | NA | NA | TRBV2 | TGTGCCAGCAGAGATCAGGGATACACTGAAGCTTTCTTT | CASRDQGYTEAFF
TRBJ1-4 | NA | NA | TRBV25-1 | TGTGCCAGCAGTGAATATTATGACAGCCAAAAACTGTTTTTT | CASSEYYDSQKLFF
TRBJ1-2 | NA | NA | TRBV7-9 | TGTGCCAGCAGCCCAGCTAACTATGGCTACACCTTC | CASSPANYGYTF
TRBJ2-2 | NA | TRBD1 | TRBV9 | TGTGCCAGCAGCCCCGCCCGGACAGGGAAAACCGGGGAGCTGTTTTTT | CASSPARTGKTGELFF
TRBJ1-2 | NA | NA | TRBV15 | TGTGCCACCAGCAGAGATTTCGGGTCTCGGTATGGCTACACCTTC | CATSRDFGSRYGYTF
TRBJ2-3 | NA | TRBD1 | TRBV5-1 | TGCGCCAGCAGCTTAAGGACAGGAACCACAGATACGCAGTATTTT | CASSLRTGTTDTQYF
TRBJ1-3 | NA | NA | TRBV5-1 | TGCGCCAGCAGCTCGGACAGCTCTGGAAACACCATATATTTT | CASSSDSSGNTIYF
TRBJ2-4 | NA | TRBD2 | TRBV4-1 | TGCGCCAGCAGCCAAGTGGGCCGGGGGGGCAAAAACATTCAGTACTTC | CASSQVGRGGKNIQYF
TRBJ1-4 | NA | TRBD1 | TRBV19 | TGTGCCAGTAGTACGGGACAGGTTAATGAAAAACTGTTTTTT | CASSTGQVNEKLFF
TRBJ1-6 | NA | TRBD1 | TRBV6-2/TRBV6-3 | TGTGCCAGCAGCTATCACTTGGGACAGGCGAATAATTCACCCCTCCACTTT | CASSYHLGQANNSPLHF
TRBJ1-2 | NA | TRBD1 | TRBV28 | TGTGCCAGCAGGAGGGCTAGGGGGCCCTTGACCTTC | CASRRARGPLTF
TRBJ2-4 | NA | NA | TRBV27 | TGTGCCAGCACTAAAGTGGGGGCGGCAGGCTACCACATTCAGTACTTC | CASTKVGAAGYHIQYF
TRBJ2-1 | NA | TRBD2 | TRBV6-4 | TGTGCCAGCAGTGACACGGGACTAGCGGGAGTCAATGAGCAGTTCTTC | CASSDTGLAGVNEQFF
TRBJ2-6 | NA | NA | TRBV5-1 | TGCGCCAGCAGCTTGGTGGTAGGGGTAGGGGCCAACGTCCTGACTTTC | CASSLVVGVGANVLTF
TRBJ2-2 | NA | TRBD2 | TRBV6-5 | TGTGCCAGCAGTTACTCGGGTAGCGGGAGACTCGGGGAGCTGTTTTTT | CASSYSGSGRLGELFF
TRBJ1-4 | NA | NA | TRBV29-1 | TGCAGCGTTAGGACAGACTATAATGAAAAACTGTTTTTT | CSVRTDYNEKLFF
TRBJ1-5 | NA | TRBD1 | TRBV2 | TGTGCCAGCTCCGGGACAGGGGCGCTGGGCAATCAGCCCCAGCATTTT | CASSGTGALGNQPQHF
TRBJ1-2 | NA | NA | TRBV6-2/TRBV6-3 | TGTGCCAGCAGTTACTCGGGGGGAAACTATGGCTACACCTTC | CASSYSGGNYGYTF
TRBJ1-5 | NA | TRBD1 | TRBV6-5 | TGTGCCAGCAGGGGACAGGGTGATCAGCCCCAGCATTTT | CASRGQGDQPQHF
TRBJ1-1 | NA | NA | TRBV4-3 | TGCGCCAGCAGCCTGCAACAGGGGAACACTGAAGCTTTCTTT | CASSLQQGNTEAFF
TRBJ2-2 | NA | TRBD1 | TRBV29-1 | TGCAGCGTCCAAGACAGGGAGAGCACCGGGGAGCTGTTTTTT | CSVQDRESTGELFF
TRBJ1-5 | NA | NA | TRBV5-1 | TGCGCCAGCAGCTTGCAGAGCAATCAGCCCCAGCATTTT | CASSLQSNQPQHF
TRBJ1-2 | NA | NA | TRBV7-2 | TGTGCCAGCAGAAGGACAGTGAATGGCTACACCTTC | CASRRTVNGYTF
TRBJ2-3 | NA | NA | TRBV5-4 | TGTGCCAGCAGCCCTGGACTGCCGGATAAGGATACGCAGTATTTT | CASSPGLPDKDTQYF
TRBJ1-5 | NA | NA | TRBV2 | TGTGCCAGCAGGGAGGGGCCGCGGGGCAATCAGCCCCAGCATTTT | CASREGPRGNQPQHF
TRBJ2-7 | NA | NA | TRBV3-1/TRBV3-2 | TGTGCCAGCAGCCAAGTTTTGTCAGGGTCCGAAGGACAATACGAGCAGTACTTC | CASSQVLSGSEGQYEQYF
TRBJ2-5 | NA | TRBD1 | TRBV18 | TGTGCCAGCTCACCGGGACAGGGGGCAAGAGAGACCCAGTACTTC | CASSPGQGARETQYF
TRBJ1-1 | NA | NA | TRBV11-3 | TGTGCCAGCAGCCTAAACAGCAGGGCGAACACTGAAGCTTTCTTT | CASSLNSRANTEAFF
TRBJ1-5 | NA | TRBD1 | TRBV6-5 | TGTGCCAGCAGATCTCAGGGGGGCCTCAATCAGCCCCAGCATTTT | CASRSQGGLNQPQHF